Listed below are T cell receptor beta chains from one sample, sequenced in a study of CD8 T cells in Susac syndrome. MiXCR, applied by TCRdb to the immunoSEQ multiplex PCR reads, yields one record per CDR3 protein. The profile shows around 230,000 distinct CDR3 sequences, about 96% of them singletons. The sequencing input was CD4+ T cells from PBMCs. The receptors derive from a human donor with Susac syndrome. CDR3s include the opening cysteine and the closing phenylalanine or tryptophan. A D gene is named only where the DNA matches it firmly. Size values are once, few and many counts, or a class for expanded clones, and some rows have none.

>TRBV20-1|12|once|TRBD2|TRBJ2-3
CSAIAGADTQYF
TGCAGTGCTATTGCGGGAGCAGATACGCAGTATTTT
>TRBV3-1|15|NA|TRBD2|TRBJ2-1
CASSPGLAGVKGQFF
TGTGCCAGCAGCCCGGGACTAGCGGGAGTTAAGGGGCAGTTCTTC
>TRBV12-3/TRBV12-4|14|NA|NA|TRBJ2-7
CASRWSGTSYEQYF
TGTGCCAGCAGATGGTCCGGGACCTCCTACGAGCAGTACTTC
>TRBV9|13|NA|NA|TRBJ2-5
CASSVATQETQYF
TGTGCCAGCAGCGTAGCGACCCAAGAGACCCAGTACTTC
>TRBV18|17|NA|NA|TRBJ1-1
CASSPSVGGAGNTEAFF
TGTGCCAGCTCACCATCCGTCGGGGGCGCTGGGAACACTGAAGCTTTCTTT
>TRBV4-2|16|NA|NA|TRBJ2-3
CASSQPGGGAPDTQYF
TGTGCCAGCAGCCAACCTGGGGGCGGGGCCCCAGATACGCAGTATTTT
>TRBV29-1|11|NA|NA|TRBJ1-5
CSVGEGQPQHF
TGCAGCGTTGGGGAGGGTCAGCCCCAGCATTTT
>TRBV20-1|11|once|NA|TRBJ1-1
CSAAEGYGAFF
TGCAGTGCCGCGGAGGGTTACGGAGCTTTCTTT
>TRBV29-1|14|NA|TRBD2|TRBJ2-5
CSVDRRERSETQYF
TGCAGCGTTGACCGGCGGGAGCGATCGGAGACCCAGTACTTC
>TRBV9|12|NA|NA|TRBJ2-1
CASSVSPWEQFF
TGTGCCAGCAGCGTCTCACCATGGGAGCAGTTCTTC
>TRBV29-1|13|NA|NA|TRBJ2-1
CSVDVSSYNEQFF
TGCAGCGTTGATGTGAGCTCCTACAATGAGCAGTTCTTC
>TRBV11-3|13|few|NA|TRBJ2-2
CASSPGPTGELFF
TGTGCCAGCAGCCCCGGGCCGACCGGGGAGCTGTTTTTT
>TRBV27|14|NA|NA|TRBJ2-2
CAQDRVIDTGELFF
TGTGCCCAAGATCGTGTTATTGACACCGGGGAGCTGTTTTTT
>TRBV12-3/TRBV12-4|15|NA|TRBD1|TRBJ2-1
CASRDRGSSYNEQFF
TGTGCCAGCAGGGACAGGGGTAGCTCCTACAATGAGCAGTTCTTC
>TRBV5-1|12|NA|NA|TRBJ2-1
CASAGDGDEQFF
TGCGCCAGCGCTGGCGATGGGGATGAGCAGTTCTTC
>TRBV20-1|17|NA|TRBD2|TRBJ2-7
CSARAVAGGLAVYEQYF
TGCAGTGCTAGAGCCGTAGCGGGAGGCTTGGCGGTCTACGAGCAGTACTTC
>TRBV20-1|13|NA|NA|TRBJ1-2
CSARAEDNYGYTF
TGCAGTGCCCGGGCGGAAGATAACTATGGCTACACCTTC
>TRBV30|16|NA|NA|TRBJ2-3
CAWSELGGGFTDTQYF
TGTGCCTGGAGTGAATTAGGCGGGGGCTTCACAGATACGCAGTATTTT
>TRBV20-1|11|NA|NA|TRBJ2-7
CSAHFNYEQYF
TGCAGTGCCCATTTCAACTACGAGCAGTACTTC
>TRBV7-9|15|once|TRBD2|TRBJ2-7
CASSRDYAGGGEQYF
TGTGCCAGCAGCCGTGATTACGCGGGGGGCGGAGAGCAGTACTTC
>TRBV27|16|NA|NA|TRBJ2-5
CASSYKFTERLETQYF
TGTGCCAGCAGCTACAAATTCACCGAAAGGCTAGAGACCCAGTACTTC
>TRBV2|13|once|NA|TRBJ2-3
CASSVPGLATQYF
TGTGCCAGCAGTGTTCCGGGACTGGCAACGCAGTATTTT
>TRBV15|13|NA|NA|TRBJ2-1
CATTDPAINEQFF
TGTGCCACCACGGACCCAGCCATCAATGAGCAGTTCTTC
>TRBV4-2|15|NA|NA|TRBJ2-6
CASSPLAGAANVLTF
TGTGCCAGCAGCCCATTAGCCGGTGCGGCCAACGTCCTGACTTTC
>TRBV5-4|16|NA|TRBD1|TRBJ2-4
CASSLLVQGMGNIQYF
TGTGCCAGCAGCTTGTTAGTACAGGGGATGGGGAACATTCAGTACTTC
>TRBV14|16|NA|NA|TRBJ1-1
CASSQQGLVITAEAFF
TGTGCCAGCAGCCAACAAGGCCTTGTGATTACCGCTGAAGCTTTCTTT
>TRBV9|15|NA|NA|TRBJ1-1
CASSAAAGSLTEAFF
TGTGCCAGCAGCGCCGCAGCCGGTTCGTTGACTGAAGCTTTCTTT
>TRBV30|13|once|TRBD2|TRBJ2-7
CAWSGGLEYEQYF
TGTGCCTGGAGTGGTGGACTAGAATACGAGCAGTACTTC
>TRBV2|13|NA|NA|TRBJ2-1
CASSEALAIPPFF
TGTGCCAGCAGTGAAGCGCTTGCGATACCGCCGTTCTTC
>TRBV30|16|once|NA|TRBJ1-3
CAWSAFLSGAGNTIYF
TGTGCCTGGAGTGCCTTCCTGTCGGGGGCTGGAAACACCATATATTTT
>TRBV20-1|14|NA|NA|TRBJ2-7
CSARDMARSYEQYF
TGCAGTGCTAGAGATATGGCTAGATCCTACGAGCAGTACTTC
>TRBV6-5|11|NA|NA|TRBJ2-5
CASYRGGTQYF
TGTGCCAGTTACAGGGGAGGGACCCAGTACTTC
>TRBV9|17|NA|TRBD2|TRBJ2-5
CASSVGVGLLIQETQYF
TGTGCCAGCAGCGTAGGAGTGGGACTACTCATTCAAGAGACCCAGTACTTC
>TRBV7-2|15|NA|NA|TRBJ1-4
CASSLGGTLWEKLFF
TGTGCCAGCAGCTTAGGGGGGACACTTTGGGAAAAACTGTTTTTT
>TRBV19|13|NA|NA|TRBJ2-3
CASSMLVRDTQYF
TGTGCCAGTAGTATGTTGGTACGTGATACGCAGTATTTT
>TRBV30|14|once|NA|TRBJ2-4
CAGGARLAKNIQYF
TGTGCCGGTGGGGCCCGGCTAGCCAAAAACATTCAGTACTTC
>TRBV30|14|NA|NA|TRBJ1-2
CAWISPRGARGYTF
TGTGCCTGGATCTCCCCTCGGGGGGCGAGGGGCTACACCTTC
>TRBV29-1|13|NA|NA|TRBJ2-7
CSVAIIVGYEQYF
TGCAGCGTTGCCATAATCGTAGGCTACGAGCAGTACTTC
>TRBV4-1|13|NA|NA|TRBJ2-4
CASSQQGTSIQYF
TGCGCCAGCAGCCAACAGGGTACTAGCATTCAGTACTTC
>TRBV5-1|14|NA|NA|TRBJ2-4
CASSQVNTIGIQYF
TGCGCCAGCAGCCAGGTCAACACCATAGGGATTCAGTACTTC
>TRBV2|13|NA|NA|TRBJ2-3
CATSFRRTDTQYF
TGTGCCACCAGCTTTAGAAGGACAGATACGCAGTATTTT
>TRBV20-1|12|NA|NA|TRBJ2-7
CSTGTPAYEQYF
TGCAGCACGGGGACACCAGCCTACGAGCAGTACTTC
>TRBV18|16|NA|TRBD1|TRBJ1-4
CASSLLEGAKNEKLFF
TGTGCCAGCTCACTACTCGAGGGGGCGAAGAATGAAAAACTGTTTTTT
>TRBV10-2|13|NA|NA|TRBJ2-2
CASSERGPSVMFF
TGCGCCAGCAGTGAGAGAGGACCCTCCGTGATGTTTTTT
>TRBV4-2|16|NA|NA|TRBJ2-3
CASSQAYATSTDTQYF
TGTGCCAGCAGCCAAGCGTATGCGACTAGCACAGATACGCAGTATTTT
>TRBV11-2|16|NA|NA|TRBJ2-5
CASSLDGTFGGETQYF
TGTGCCAGCAGCTTAGATGGCACCTTCGGGGGAGAGACCCAGTACTTC
>TRBV28|15|NA|TRBD1|TRBJ2-4
CASTPGTGGLRVQYF
TGTGCCAGCACCCCCGGGACAGGGGGACTTCGGGTTCAGTACTTC
>TRBV11-1|18|NA|TRBD1|TRBJ1-3
CASSLKGTAVRSGNTIYF
TGTGCCAGCAGCTTGAAAGGGACAGCTGTTCGCTCTGGAAACACCATATATTTT
>TRBV30|12|NA|NA|TRBJ1-5
CAWRNSNQPQHF
TGTGCCTGGAGGAATAGCAATCAGCCCCAGCATTTT
>TRBV4-2|13|NA|NA|TRBJ2-1
CASSQDRQQGEFF
TGTGCCAGCAGCCAAGATAGACAACAGGGCGAGTTCTTC
>TRBV7-2|17|NA|TRBD2|TRBJ2-3
CASTLRLAGVGTDTQYF
TGTGCCAGCACCCTTCGACTAGCGGGAGTTGGTACAGATACGCAGTATTTT
>TRBV12-3/TRBV12-4|13|NA|NA|TRBJ2-3
CASSLGSRDTQYF
TGTGCCAGCAGTCTCGGGTCTCGGGATACGCAGTATTTT
>TRBV27|14|few|NA|TRBJ1-2
CASSQSPGESGYTF
TGTGCCAGCAGCCAAAGCCCAGGGGAAAGTGGCTACACCTTC
>TRBV11-2|12|NA|NA|TRBJ2-7
CASRGLLYEQYF
TGTGCCAGCAGGGGACTTCTCTACGAGCAGTACTTC